This entry describes one T cell receptor (beta chain). Antigen unknown. With 4 bases removed from V and 6 bases from J, the gap between germline ends came to 13 bases. The germline V gene encodes CDR1 GTSNPN and CDR2 SVGIG (reference sequence). The CDR3 is 13 residues long. This sample was taken from a study of CD8 T cells in Susac syndrome. Negative isolation yielded CD4+ and CD8+ T cells, and FACS enriched TEMRA cells. RNA amounts of about 0.45 to 1 ug underwent reverse transcription with random hexamers. Multiplex immunoSEQ PCR targeted 54 Vbeta and 13 Jbeta TCR beta segments. TCRdb re-called the immunoSEQ multiplex PCR reads through MiXCR, storing one row per CDR3 protein. In the table there are some 150,000 distinct CDR3 sequences, around 94% of which are singletons. Findings and caveats of the study: As acknowledged by the study, its TCR sequencing and HLA analysis included a relatively small number of individuals.

This TCR was recovered from a human donor in good health. Sequencing was carried out using CD8+ T cells from PBMCs. The V call is TRBV30, the J call TRBJ2-1, with D tentatively TRBD1 or TRBD2 (6 bases each). The CDR3 sequence is CAWTVGGLNEQFF. DNA for the CDR3: TGTGCCTGGACAGTAGGGGGGCTCAATGAGCAGTTCTTC.